This T cell receptor beta chain was identified in a study of T cells in Graves' hyperthyroidism and ophthalmopathy. TCR beta CDR3 regions were amplified from RNA transcripts. The study used the HTBI primer set for a first-round RT-PCR of the TCR CDR3. TCRdb itself ran the multiplex PCR reads through MiXCR, one entry per CDR3 protein. The sample has around 300,000 distinct CDR3 sequences; around 14% are singletons. V dropped 4 bases and J dropped 10 bases, with 14 bases sitting between them. The CDR3 loop spans 13 amino acids. The table lists this clonotype with many counts. This chain connects TRBV12-3 or TRBV12-4 to TRBJ2-1, with D perhaps assigned TRBD1 or TRBD2 (5 bases each). The sequencing input was blood. This receptor was obtained from a woman between 25 and 40 years old with Graves' hyperthyroidism. CDR3 bases: TGTGCCAGCAGTTCCGGGACCACCCGGGAGCAGTTCTTC. This translates into CASSSGTTREQFF.